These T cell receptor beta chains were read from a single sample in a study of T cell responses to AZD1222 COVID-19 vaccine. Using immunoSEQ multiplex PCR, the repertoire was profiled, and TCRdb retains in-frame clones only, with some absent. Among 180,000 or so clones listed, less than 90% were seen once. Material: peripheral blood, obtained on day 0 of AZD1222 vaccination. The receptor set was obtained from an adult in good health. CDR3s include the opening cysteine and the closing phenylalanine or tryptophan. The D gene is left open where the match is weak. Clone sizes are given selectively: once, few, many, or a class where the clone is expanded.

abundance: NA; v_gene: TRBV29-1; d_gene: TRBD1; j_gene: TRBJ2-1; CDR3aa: CSARTGVTSLQFF; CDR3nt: TGCAGCGCCCGGACAGGGGTCACGTCCTTACAGTTCTTC
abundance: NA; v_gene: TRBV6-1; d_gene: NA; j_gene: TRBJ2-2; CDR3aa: CASSEGGVTGELFF; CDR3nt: TGTGCCAGCAGTGAGGGCGGAGTCACCGGGGAGCTGTTTTTT
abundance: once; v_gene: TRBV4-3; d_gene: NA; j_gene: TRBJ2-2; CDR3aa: CASSPLSGTGELFF; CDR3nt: TGCGCCAGCAGCCCCCTTAGCGGCACCGGGGAGCTGTTTTTT
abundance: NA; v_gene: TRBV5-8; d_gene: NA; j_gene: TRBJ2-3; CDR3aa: CASSLYRAPDTQYF; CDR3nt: TGTGCCAGCAGCTTGTACAGGGCCCCAGATACGCAGTATTTT
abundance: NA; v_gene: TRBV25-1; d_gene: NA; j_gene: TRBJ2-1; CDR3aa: CASSELGPSSYNEQFF; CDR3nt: TGTGCCAGCAGTGAACTGGGGCCGAGCTCCTACAATGAGCAGTTCTTC
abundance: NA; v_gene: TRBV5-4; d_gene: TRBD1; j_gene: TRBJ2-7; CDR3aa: CASSLFSGGYEQYF; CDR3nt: TGTGCCAGCAGCTTGTTTTCAGGGGGCTACGAGCAGTACTTC
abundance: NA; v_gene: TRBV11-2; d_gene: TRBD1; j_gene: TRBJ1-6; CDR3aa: CASSPGQGGSNSPLHF; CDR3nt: TGTGCCAGCAGCCCGGGACAGGGAGGAAGTAATTCACCCCTCCACTTT
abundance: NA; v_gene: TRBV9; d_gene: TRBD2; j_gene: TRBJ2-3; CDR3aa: CASSVGGLAGADTQYF; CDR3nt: TGTGCCAGCAGCGTAGGAGGACTAGCGGGAGCAGATACGCAGTATTTT
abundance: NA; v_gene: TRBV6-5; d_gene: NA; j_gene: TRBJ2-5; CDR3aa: CASSIRGMQTQYF; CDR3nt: TGTGCCAGCAGTATCAGGGGTATGCAGACCCAGTACTTC
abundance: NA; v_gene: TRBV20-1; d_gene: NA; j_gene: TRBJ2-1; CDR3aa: CSASSHNEQFF; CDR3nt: TGCAGTGCTAGCAGCCACAATGAGCAGTTCTTC
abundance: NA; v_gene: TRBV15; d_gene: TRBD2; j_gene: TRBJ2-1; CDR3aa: CATSRVLAGAEQFF; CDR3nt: TGTGCCACCAGCAGAGTACTAGCGGGAGCCGAGCAGTTCTTC
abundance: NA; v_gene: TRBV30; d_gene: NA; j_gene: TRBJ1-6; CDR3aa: CAWSVTGVGNSPLHF; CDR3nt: TGTGCCTGGAGTGTAACGGGGGTCGGTAATTCACCCCTCCACTTT
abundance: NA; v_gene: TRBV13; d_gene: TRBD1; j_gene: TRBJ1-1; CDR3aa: CASSPINRGTEAFF; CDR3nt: TGTGCCAGCAGCCCCATCAACAGGGGCACTGAAGCTTTCTTT
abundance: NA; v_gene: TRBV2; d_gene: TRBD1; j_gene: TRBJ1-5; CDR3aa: CASSETGGANQPQHF; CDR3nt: TGTGCCAGCAGTGAGACAGGGGGCGCGAATCAGCCCCAGCATTTT
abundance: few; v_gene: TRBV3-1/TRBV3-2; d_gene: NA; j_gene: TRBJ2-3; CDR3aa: CASSQVRDGPTDTQYF; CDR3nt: TGTGCCAGCAGCCAAGTCCGGGACGGACCCACAGATACGCAGTATTTT
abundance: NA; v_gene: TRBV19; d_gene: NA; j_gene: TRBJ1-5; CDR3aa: CASSIGRDQPQHF; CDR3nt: TGTGCCAGTAGTATAGGCAGGGACCAGCCCCAGCATTTT
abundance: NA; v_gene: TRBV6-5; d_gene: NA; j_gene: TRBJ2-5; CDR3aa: CASRWIGETQYF; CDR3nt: TGTGCCAGCAGGTGGATAGGAGAGACCCAGTACTTC
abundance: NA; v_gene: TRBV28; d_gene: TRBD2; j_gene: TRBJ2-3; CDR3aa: CATEAGAQDTQYF; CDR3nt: TGTGCCACCGAAGCGGGGGCACAAGATACGCAGTATTTT
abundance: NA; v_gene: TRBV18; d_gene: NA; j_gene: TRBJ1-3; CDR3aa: CASSPGRATLGGNTIYF; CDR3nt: TGTGCCAGCTCACCCGGAAGGGCGACTCTAGGAGGAAACACCATATATTTT
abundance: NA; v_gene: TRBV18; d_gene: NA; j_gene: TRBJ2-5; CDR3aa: CASSPPPGWETQYF; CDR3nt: TGTGCCAGCTCACCACCTCCGGGATGGGAGACCCAGTACTTC
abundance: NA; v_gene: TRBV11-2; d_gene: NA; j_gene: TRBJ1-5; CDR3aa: CASSLDDILRERGNQPQHF; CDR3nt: TGTGCCAGCAGCTTAGATGATATCCTCCGGGAGCGGGGCAATCAGCCCCAGCATTTT
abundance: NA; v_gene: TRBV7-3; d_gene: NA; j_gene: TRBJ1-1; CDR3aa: CASSLSGGTEAFF; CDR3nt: TGTGCCAGCAGCTTAAGTGGGGGGACTGAAGCTTTCTTT
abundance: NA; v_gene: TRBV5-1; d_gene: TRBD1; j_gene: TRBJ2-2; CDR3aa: CASSQNRDRTHTGELFF; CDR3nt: TGCGCCAGCAGCCAAAACCGGGACAGGACCCACACCGGGGAGCTGTTTTTT
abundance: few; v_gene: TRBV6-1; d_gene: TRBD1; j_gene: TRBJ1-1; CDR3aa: CASSDQTGGRTEAFF; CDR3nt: TGTGCCAGCAGTGACCAGACAGGGGGGAGGACTGAAGCTTTCTTT
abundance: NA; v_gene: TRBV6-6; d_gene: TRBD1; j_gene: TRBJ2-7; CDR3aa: CASRQIGTGAGEQYF; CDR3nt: TGTGCCAGCAGACAGATTGGGACAGGGGCGGGCGAGCAGTACTTC
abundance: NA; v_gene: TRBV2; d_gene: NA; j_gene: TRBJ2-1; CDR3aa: CASSEGDPRSGNEQFF; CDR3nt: TGTGCCAGCAGTGAAGGGGACCCACGGTCCGGCAATGAGCAGTTCTTC
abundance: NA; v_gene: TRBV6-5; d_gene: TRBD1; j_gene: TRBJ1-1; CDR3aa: CASIQTIRGTEAFF; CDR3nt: TGTGCCAGCATTCAAACAATCAGGGGGACTGAAGCTTTCTTT
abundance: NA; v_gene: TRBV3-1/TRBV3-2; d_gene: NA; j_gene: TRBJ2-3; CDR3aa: CASSQEIRGGTDTQYF; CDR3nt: TGTGCCAGCAGCCAAGAAATCCGGGGAGGCACAGATACGCAGTATTTT
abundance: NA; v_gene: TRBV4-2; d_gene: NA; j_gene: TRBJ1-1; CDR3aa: CASSQDTRGGMNTEAFF; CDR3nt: TGTGCCAGCAGCCAAGATACCCGTGGGGGGATGAACACTGAAGCTTTCTTT
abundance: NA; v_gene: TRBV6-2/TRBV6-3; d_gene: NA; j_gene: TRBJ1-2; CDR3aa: CASSYGLGGDYGYTF; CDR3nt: TGTGCCAGCAGTTACGGCCTCGGAGGGGACTATGGCTACACCTTC
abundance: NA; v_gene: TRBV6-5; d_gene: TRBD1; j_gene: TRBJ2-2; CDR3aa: CASSTAGGNTGELFF; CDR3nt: TGTGCCAGCAGTACCGCAGGGGGTAACACCGGGGAGCTGTTTTTT
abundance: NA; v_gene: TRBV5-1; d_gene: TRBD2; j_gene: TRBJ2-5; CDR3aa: CASSSELAGVKETQYF; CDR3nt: TGCGCCAGCAGCTCGGAACTAGCGGGAGTGAAGGAGACCCAGTACTTC
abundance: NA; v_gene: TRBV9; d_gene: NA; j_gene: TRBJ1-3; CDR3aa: CASSSTGSGNTIYF; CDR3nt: TGTGCCAGCTCTTCGACAGGTTCCGGAAACACCATATATTTT
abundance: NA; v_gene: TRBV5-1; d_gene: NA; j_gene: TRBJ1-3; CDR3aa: CASSLVADGGNTIYF; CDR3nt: TGCGCCAGCAGCTTGGTGGCGGATGGTGGAAACACCATATATTTT
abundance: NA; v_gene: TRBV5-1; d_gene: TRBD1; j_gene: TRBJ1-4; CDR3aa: CASSSQGGANEKLFF; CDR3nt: TGCGCCAGCAGCTCACAGGGGGGCGCTAATGAAAAACTGTTTTTT
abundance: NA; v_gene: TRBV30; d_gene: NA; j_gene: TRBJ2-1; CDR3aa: CAWSVQGLAFHNEQFF; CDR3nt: TGTGCCTGGAGTGTACAGGGCCTAGCGTTCCACAATGAGCAGTTCTTC
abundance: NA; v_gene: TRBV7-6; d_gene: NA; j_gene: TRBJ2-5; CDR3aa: CASSLGRGRQETQYF; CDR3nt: TGTGCCAGCAGCTTAGGGCGGGGTCGTCAAGAGACCCAGTACTTC
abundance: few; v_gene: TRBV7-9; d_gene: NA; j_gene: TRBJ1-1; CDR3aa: CASSLGEFVDEAFF; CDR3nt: TGTGCCAGCAGCTTAGGAGAGTTTGTCGATGAAGCTTTCTTT
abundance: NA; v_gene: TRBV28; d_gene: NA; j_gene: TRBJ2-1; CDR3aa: CASSPGGGSRTMYNEQFF; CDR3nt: TGTGCCAGCAGCCCTGGTGGAGGCAGTAGGACCATGTACAATGAGCAGTTCTTC
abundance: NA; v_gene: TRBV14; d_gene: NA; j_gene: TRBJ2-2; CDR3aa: CASSQISGWELFF; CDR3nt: TGTGCCAGCAGCCAAATATCGGGCTGGGAGCTGTTTTTT
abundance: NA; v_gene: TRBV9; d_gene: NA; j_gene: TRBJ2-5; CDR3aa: CASSVDSRGGLKETQYF; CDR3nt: TGTGCCAGCAGCGTAGATTCACGAGGGGGGTTAAAAGAGACCCAGTACTTC
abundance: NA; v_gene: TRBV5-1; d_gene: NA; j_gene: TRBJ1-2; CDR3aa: CASSLDSSRGYTF; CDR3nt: TGCGCCAGCAGCTTGGATTCGAGCCGGGGCTACACCTTC
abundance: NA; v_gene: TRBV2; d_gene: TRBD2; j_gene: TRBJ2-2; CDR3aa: CASSFGGTNTGELFF; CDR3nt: TGTGCCAGCAGTTTCGGGGGGACGAACACCGGGGAGCTGTTTTTT
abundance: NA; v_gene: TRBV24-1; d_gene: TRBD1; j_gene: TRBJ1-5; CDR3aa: CATSDPRGTASGAQHF; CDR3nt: TGTGCCACCAGTGATCCTCGGGGGACAGCCTCAGGAGCCCAGCATTTT
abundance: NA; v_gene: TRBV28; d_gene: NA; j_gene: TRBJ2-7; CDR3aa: CASRTALEQYF; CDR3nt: TGTGCCAGCAGGACGGCCCTCGAGCAGTACTTC
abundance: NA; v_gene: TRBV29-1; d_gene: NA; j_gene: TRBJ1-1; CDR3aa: CSVARNTEAFF; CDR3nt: TGCAGCGTCGCGCGGAACACTGAAGCTTTCTTT
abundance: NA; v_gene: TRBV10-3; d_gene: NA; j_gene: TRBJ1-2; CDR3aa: CAISESGKDGYTF; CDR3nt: TGTGCCATCAGTGAGTCTGGAAAGGATGGCTACACCTTC
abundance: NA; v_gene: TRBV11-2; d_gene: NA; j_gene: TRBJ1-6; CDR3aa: CASSLEAQANSPLHF; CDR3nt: TGTGCCAGCAGCTTAGAAGCACAGGCAAATTCACCCCTCCACTTT
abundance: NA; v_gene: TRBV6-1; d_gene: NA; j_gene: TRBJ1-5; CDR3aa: CASSDSPNQPQHF; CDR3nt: TGTGCCAGCAGTGACAGTCCGAATCAGCCCCAGCATTTT
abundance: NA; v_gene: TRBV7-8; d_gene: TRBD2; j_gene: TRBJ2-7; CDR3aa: CASSDTGTTYSEQYF; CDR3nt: TGTGCCAGCAGCGATACCGGGACTACCTACTCCGAGCAGTACTTC
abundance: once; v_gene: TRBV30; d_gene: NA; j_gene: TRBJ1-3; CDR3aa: CAWSVHRSGNTIYF; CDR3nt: TGTGCCTGGAGTGTACACCGCTCTGGAAACACCATATATTTT
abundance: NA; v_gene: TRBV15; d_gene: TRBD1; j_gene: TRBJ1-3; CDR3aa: CATSKGQGSGNTIYF; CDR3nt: TGTGCCACCAGCAAGGGACAGGGGTCTGGAAACACCATATATTTT
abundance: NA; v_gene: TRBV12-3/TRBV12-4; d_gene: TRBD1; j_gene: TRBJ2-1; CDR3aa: CASRLQGAEEQFF; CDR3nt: TGTGCCAGCAGGCTACAGGGGGCAGAGGAGCAGTTCTTC
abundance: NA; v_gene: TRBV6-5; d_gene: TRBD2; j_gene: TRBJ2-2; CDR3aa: CASSFRLAGTTGELFF; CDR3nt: TGTGCCAGCAGTTTTAGACTAGCCGGGACTACCGGGGAGCTGTTTTTT
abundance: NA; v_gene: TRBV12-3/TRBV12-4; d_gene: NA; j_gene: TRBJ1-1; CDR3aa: CASKSGAPTEAFF; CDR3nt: TGTGCCAGCAAATCGGGGGCGCCCACTGAAGCTTTCTTT
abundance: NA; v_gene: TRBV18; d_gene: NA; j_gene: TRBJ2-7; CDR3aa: CASSPVGEEQYF; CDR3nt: TGTGCCAGCTCACCGGTCGGGGAAGAGCAGTACTTC
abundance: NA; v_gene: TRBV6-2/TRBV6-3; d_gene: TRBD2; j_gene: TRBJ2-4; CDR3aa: CASSYSTSGRRDIQYF; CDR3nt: TGTGCCAGCAGTTACTCTACTAGCGGGAGGAGGGACATTCAGTACTTC
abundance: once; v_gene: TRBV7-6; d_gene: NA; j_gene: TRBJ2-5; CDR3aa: CASTPGRETQYF; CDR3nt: TGTGCCAGCACCCCCGGGAGAGAGACCCAGTACTTC
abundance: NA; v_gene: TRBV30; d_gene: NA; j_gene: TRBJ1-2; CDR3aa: CAWSVRQTPSVGGYTF; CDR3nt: TGTGCCTGGAGTGTACGGCAGACCCCCTCCGTCGGTGGCTACACCTTC